The 24 T cell receptor beta chains below all came from one sample that was sequenced in a study of blood T cell repertoires in COVID-19. The repertoire was sequenced with immunoSEQ multiplex PCR; TCRdb's copy has only in-frame clones and lacks some. The sample has approximately 150,000 clones; about four fifths are singletons. Specimen: peripheral blood. The receptor source for this set is a man aged 55 to 70 with active or convalescent COVID-19.

V usage is TRBV5-1 and J usage is TRBJ2-3, with 13 bases identical to TRBD2. With V trimmed by 5 bases and J by 1 base, 4 bases remained unmatched. Germline V gene data show CDR1 as SGHRS and CDR2 as YFSETQ. CDR3 length: 16 residues. The CDR3 reads CASRQGTSGGTDTQYF. DNA for the CDR3: TGCGCCAGCAGACAAGGGACTAGCGGGGGCACAGATACGCAGTATTTT. Full variable domain (rest looked up from reference TRBV5-1 and TRBJ2-3): KAGVTQTPRYLIKTRGQQVTLSCSPISGHRSVSWYQQTPGQGLQFLFEYFSETQRNKGNFPGRFSGRQFSNSRSEMNVSTLELGDSALYLCASRQGTSGGTDTQYFGPGTRLTVL.

The chain uses TRBV7-9 and TRBJ1-6, with a weak D call TRBD1 (5 bases). Germline-derived CDR1 and CDR2 are SEHNR and FQNEAQ (reference sequence). Trimming took off 5 bases at V and 7 bases at J, with 12 bases between the two ends. CDR3 length: 14 residues. The CDR3 DNA is TGTGCCAGCAGCCGCGACAGCGTAAATTCACCCCTCCACTTT. Translation: CASSRDSVNSPLHF.

The chain uses TRBV18 and TRBJ2-7; 7 bases match TRBD1. CDR3 length: 17 residues. In germline, CDR1 is KGHSH, CDR2 LQKENI. Trimming at V came to 0 bases and at J to 2 bases, leaving 10 bases not matched to a gene. CDR3 residues: CASSPPWGQGVTYEQYF. CDR3 DNA: TGTGCCAGCTCACCACCGTGGGGGCAGGGGGTAACCTACGAGCAGTACTTC.

There are a few counts of this clone. The V call is TRBV14, the J call TRBJ2-1; 13 bases are a match to TRBD2. There are 15 residues in the CDR3. J was trimmed by 4 bases and V by 3 bases; bases with no gene match: 0. In germline, CDR1 is SGHDN, CDR2 FVKESK. This CDR3 reads CASSQGLAGYNEQFF. Here the CDR3 DNA reads TGTGCCAGCAGCCAGGGACTAGCGGGGTACAATGAGCAGTTCTTC.

The V call is TRBV9, the J call TRBJ1-6; 11 bases are a match to TRBD1. CDR1 and CDR2 (germline): SGDLS, YYNGEE. The CDR3 is 17 amino acids. The J segment lost 1 base and the V segment lost 3 bases, leaving 3 bases of the junction unmatched. The CDR3 protein is CASSADRGRSYNSPLHF. The CDR3 nucleotides read TGTGCCAGCAGCGCGGACAGGGGGCGATCCTATAATTCACCCCTCCACTTT.

The J gene is TRBJ2-5, the V gene TRBV5-1; 10 bases line up with TRBD1. CDR3 length equals 14 residues. CDR1 and CDR2 from the germline V gene are SGHRS and YFSETQ. The ends lost 4 bases at V and 5 bases at J; junction bases unmatched: 5. The DNA for the CDR3 is TGCGCCAGCAGCGACAGGGGGCGGGTGGAGACCCAGTACTTC. The encoded protein is CASSDRGRVETQYF.

The chain joins TRBV11-2 to TRBJ1-1, with D unclear. V dropped 4 bases and J dropped 1 base, with 7 bases sitting between them. The CDR3 consists of 13 residues. Germline values: CDR1 SGHAT, CDR2 FQNNGV. The chain's CDR3 is CASSSQRNTEAFF. In nucleotides, the CDR3 is TGTGCCAGCAGCTCACAGAGGAACACTGAAGCTTTCTTT.

The rearrangement links TRBV5-1 to TRBJ1-1; 8 bases match TRBD1. Unmatched junction bases numbered 10, after V lost 4 bases and J lost 5 bases. CDR1 and CDR2 (germline): SGHRS, YFSETQ. This CDR3 is built from 15 residues. Here the CDR3 reads CASSTNQGAGTEAFF. Here the CDR3 DNA reads TGCGCCAGCAGCACGAACCAGGGGGCGGGTACTGAAGCTTTCTTT.

The J gene is TRBJ2-3, the V gene TRBV5-6; D unclear. There are 12 residues in the CDR3. V lost 1 base to trimming and J lost 13 bases, with 13 bases between them. Per germline, CDR1 SGHDT and CDR2 YYEEEE. In nucleotides, the CDR3 is TGTGCCAGCAGCTTGTGGTCGGCGGTAGAGTATTTT. It encodes CASSLWSAVEYF.

This rearrangement joins TRBV5-1 to TRBJ1-4; 7 positions agree with TRBD1. From germline, CDR1 is SGHRS and CDR2 YFSETQ. The J segment lost 8 bases and the V segment lost 2 bases, leaving 0 bases of the junction unmatched. The CDR3 consists of 12 residues. This CDR3 is CASSLQGEKLFF. The CDR3 DNA follows: TGCGCCAGCAGCTTACAGGGGGAAAAACTGTTTTTT. The full variable domain, rest sourced from reference TRBV5-1 and TRBJ1-4, is KAGVTQTPRYLIKTRGQQVTLSCSPISGHRSVSWYQQTPGQGLQFLFEYFSETQRNKGNFPGRFSGRQFSNSRSEMNVSTLELGDSALYLCASSLQGEKLFFGSGTQLSVL.

About this clone itself: Other nucleotide sequences in the sample specify the same CDR3. V usage is TRBV5-1 and J usage is TRBJ1-5; TRBD1 aligns across 7 bases. The CDR3 totals 15 residues. J lost 2 bases, V lost 0 bases, and 2 bases had no gene match. In germline, CDR1 is SGHRS, CDR2 YFSETQ. The CDR3 nucleotides read TGCGCCAGCAGCTTGGACGGGACAGGCAATCAGCCCCAGCATTTT. It codes for CASSLDGTGNQPQHF.

The CDR3 coding sequence is TGTGCCAGCAGCCAGGGGGAGAATCAGCCCCAGCATTTT. It translates to CASSQGENQPQHF. The chain is built from TRBV2 and TRBJ1-5; 7 nucleotides agree with TRBD1. This CDR3 comprises 13 residues. Germline CDR1 is SNHLY and CDR2 is FYNNEI. The V segment lost 6 bases and the J segment 4 bases; nucleotides outside the gene matches: 3.

This chain links TRBV11-2 with TRBJ2-1, with 12 bases identical to TRBD2. There are 15 residues in the CDR3. V lost 5 bases to trimming and J lost 5 bases; unmatched junction nucleotides: 4. Germline lookup yields CDR1 SGHAT and CDR2 FQNNGV. CDR3 DNA: TGTGCCAGCAGCCGGACTAGCGGGGACGACAATGAGCAGTTCTTC. It specifies CASSRTSGDDNEQFF.

The genes are TRBV19 and TRBJ1-5, with 8 bases identical to TRBD1. Germline values: CDR1 LNHDA, CDR2 SQIVND (reference sequence). CDR3 length equals 16 residues. V gave up 3 bases and J gave up 6 bases; unmatched junction bases: 10. CDR3 nucleotide sequence: TGTGCCAGTAGTATGTTGCAGGGGGCGGTTCGTCAGCCCCAGCATTTT. As protein: CASSMLQGAVRQPQHF.

The rearrangement joins TRBV5-1 to TRBJ1-1, with a weak D call TRBD1 (5 bases). Trimming cost V 4 bases and J 1 base, with 14 bases left between them. Germline CDR1 and CDR2: SGHRS and YFSETQ. The CDR3 totals 15 residues. The CDR3, as DNA: TGCGCCAGCAGCGGAGACCTGGGGGGGAACACTGAAGCTTTCTTT. This sequence encodes CASSGDLGGNTEAFF.

This chain joins TRBV19 and TRBJ1-1; D gene unclear. V lost 10 bases and J 2 bases, leaving 17 bases between the germline ends. The CDR3 length is 14 residues. Germline CDR1 is LNHDA and CDR2 is SQIVND (reference sequence). CDR3: CATIRSAANTEAFF. The CDR3 DNA reads TGTGCCACCATCCGGAGTGCCGCTAACACTGAAGCTTTCTTT. The whole variable domain, remainder taken from reference TRBV19 and TRBJ1-1, is DGGITQSPKYLFRKEGQNVTLSCEQNLNHDAMYWYRQDPGQGLRLIYYSQIVNDFQKGDIAEGYSVSREKKESFPLTVTSAQKNPTAFYLCATIRSAANTEAFFGQGTRLTVV.

V usage is TRBV12-3 or TRBV12-4 and J usage is TRBJ2-3, with TRBD1 matching over 7 bases. The CDR3 totals 13 residues. The J segment lost 4 bases and the V segment lost 5 bases, leaving 3 bases of the junction unmatched. The CDR3 DNA is TGTGCCAGCAGTCCTCAGGGGGCAGATACGCAGTATTTT. Amino acid sequence: CASSPQGADTQYF.

The V and J genes are TRBV10-3 and TRBJ1-2; weak D call: TRBD1 (5 bases). The CDR3 spans 13 residues. CDR1 ENHRY and CDR2 SYGVKD come from the germline V gene. The ends were cut back, 6 bases at V and 8 bases at J, with 16 bases in the middle. The CDR3 DNA sequence: TGTGCCATCAGCTCGACAGACACCGGCGGCTACACCTTC. It codes for CAISSTDTGGYTF.

J is TRBJ2-7 and V is TRBV5-1; tentatively, D is TRBD1 (5 bases). Trimming took 0 bases from V and 2 from J, leaving 12 bases between them. Germline-derived CDR1 and CDR2 are SGHRS and YFSETQ. The CDR3 has 15 amino acids. Here the CDR3 reads CASSLEDTRAYEQYF. The DNA of the CDR3 is TGCGCCAGCAGCTTGGAGGACACCCGGGCCTACGAGCAGTACTTC.

This chain links TRBV15 with TRBJ2-1; the match to TRBD1 covers 8 bases. Germline CDR1 and CDR2: LNHNV and YYDKDF (reference sequence). With V trimmed by 6 bases and J by 2 bases, 3 bases remained unmatched. This CDR3 comprises 14 residues. The CDR3 DNA reads as TGTGCCACCAGGACAGGGGAGGCCTACAATGAGCAGTTCTTC. This codes for CATRTGEAYNEQFF.

The chain employs TRBV5-4 and TRBJ1-1, with D maybe TRBD1 (5 bases). V was shortened by 4 bases and J by 6 bases, with 16 bases between the two germline ends. CDR3 length: 14 residues. The V gene's germline CDR1 is SGHNT and CDR2 YYREEE (reference sequence). As DNA, the CDR3 is TGTGCCAGCAGCCAAGACCAGGGTAGGGCTGAAGCTTTCTTT. Protein: CASSQDQGRAEAFF.

The rearrangement uses TRBV6-5 and TRBJ2-1, with D unclear. Trimming removed 11 bases at V and 2 bases at J, with 10 bases between. This CDR3 has 12 residues. The germline gives CDR1 MNHEY, CDR2 SVGAGI. The CDR3 is CASTVAYNEQFF. The DNA for the CDR3 is TGTGCCTCCACGGTAGCCTACAATGAGCAGTTCTTC.

The rearrangement uses TRBV4-1 and TRBJ2-5; TRBD2 matches at 9 bases. V was pared by 3 bases and J by 2 bases, with 10 bases of the junction left unmatched. The germline V gene has CDR1 MGHRA and CDR2 YSYEKL. The CDR3 is 17 amino acids. This chain's CDR3 is CASSHKGSSGKQETQYF. The CDR3 nucleotides are TGCGCCAGCAGCCACAAAGGATCTAGCGGGAAACAAGAGACCCAGTACTTC.

The chain carries TRBV10-3 and TRBJ1-2; D gene uncertain. The CDR3 covers 13 residues. Germline V lookup: CDR1 ENHRY, CDR2 SYGVKD. V dropped 2 bases and J dropped 2 bases, with 6 bases sitting between them. CDR3 protein: CAISEGQNYGYTF. The DNA for the CDR3 is TGTGCCATCAGTGAGGGCCAGAACTATGGCTACACCTTC.